Below are 22 T cell receptor beta chains sequenced from a single sample in a study of T cell clonality in common variable immunodeficiency. Study outcomes and limitations: Reportedly, TCR beta sequences from common variable immunodeficiency showed fewer deletions and N-nucleotide insertions.

Antigens of these TCRs are unknown. Data came from immunoSEQ multiplex PCR; TCRdb stores just in-frame clones and leaves some out. The sample includes about 19,000 clones, none of them occurring once. Sequences were obtained from peripheral blood mononuclear cells. The receptors here all came from a human donor with common variable immunodeficiency.

This clone was observed at least ten times. The sequence runs out 3 residues before the end of the CDR3; the remainder is reconstructed from the germline J gene. The chain uses TRBV4-1 and TRBJ2-1; D is perhaps TRBD1 (6 bases). The CDR3 spans 15 residues. Trimming pared 4 bases from V and 6 bases from J, leaving 16 bases between. Looked up from germline, CDR1 is MGHRA and CDR2 is YSYEKL. The sequenced part of the CDR3 DNA is TGCGCCAGCAGCCTCAGGGGCCTAACCCCCAATGAG. As protein: CASSLRGLTPNE. The full CDR3 protein is CASSLRGLTPNEQFF.

The table lists this clone with many counts. The CDR3 bases that were read are TGCAGTGCTGGTCCGGACATTCACACTGAA. It is translated as CSAGPDIHTE. The complete CDR3 sequence is CSAGPDIHTEAFF. The chain employs TRBV20-1 and TRBJ1-1, with D perhaps matching TRBD1 (5 bases). The read comes to an end 3 residues before the CDR3 does, leaving the germline J gene to fill in the end. The CDR3 is 13 residues long. Trimming shortened V by 5 bases and J by 3 bases, and 13 bases separated the two germline ends. Germline V gives CDR1 DFQATT, CDR2 SNEGSKA (reference sequence).

This clone was detected a few times. The read halts 3 residues ahead of the CDR3 end, with the missing end drawn from the germline J gene. This sequence joins TRBV7-2 and TRBJ2-7, with D possibly matching TRBD2 (5 bases). The CDR3 length is 13 residues. The V end lost 4 bases, the J end lost 4 bases, and 11 bases lay between the germline ends. Germline values: CDR1 SGHTA, CDR2 FQGNSA. CDR3 DNA (partial): TGTGCCAGCAGCTGGGCGGGCGTTTACGAG. Translating gives CASSWAGVYE. In full, the CDR3 reads CASSWAGVYEQYF.

The sample holds many counts of this clone. With the read ending 3 residues before the CDR3 end, the germline J gene is used to fill in that end. V and J are TRBV5-1 and TRBJ1-1; no reliable D call. The CDR3 sequence is 14 residues long. V was cut by 0 bases and J by 4 bases, with 10 bases left in between. In germline, CDR1 is SGHRS, CDR2 YFSETQ. The DNA read from the CDR3 is TGCGCCAGCAGCTTGGACAGCGGTGCCACTGAA. Protein product: CASSLDSGATE. The entire CDR3 protein is CASSLDSGATEAFF.

There are many counts of this clone. The sequenced fragment ends 3 residues before the CDR3 boundary, so the rest is inferred from the germline J gene. This sequence joins TRBV5-6 and TRBJ2-3, with D maybe TRBD2 (5 bases). Trimming left V 3 bases short and J 6 bases short, with 17 bases between. CDR3 length: 15 amino acids. Germline CDR1 reads SGHDT; CDR2 reads YYEEEE. The part of the CDR3 DNA that was read is TGTGCCAGCAGCTATGACGACTACAAGGTGGATACG. Translating gives CASSYDDYKVDT. The CDR3, in full, reads CASSYDDYKVDTQYF.

This clone occurred many times. Read data end 3 residues before the CDR3 end; the end is taken from the germline J gene. V and J are TRBV2 and TRBJ2-4; unclear D gene. In germline, CDR1 is SNHLY, CDR2 FYNNEI. V gave up 8 bases and J gave up 7 bases, with 9 bases separating them. CDR3 size: 11 residues. The DNA read from the CDR3 is TGTGCCAGCTCATTAGGGAACATT. As protein: CASSLGNI. The whole CDR3 protein is CASSLGNIQYF.

As regards this clone: The read falls 3 residues short of the CDR3 end, and the missing part is taken from the germline J gene. The gene calls are TRBV7-9 and TRBJ1-6; perhaps TRBD1 as D (6 bases). This CDR3 contains 15 residues. V was shortened by 3 bases and J by 6 bases, with 12 bases between the two germline ends. CDR1 and CDR2 (germline): SEHNR, FQNEAQ (reference sequence). Partial CDR3 DNA: TGTGCCAGCAGCTTTTGGTTGGGGGCTAATTCACCC. Amino acids: CASSFWLGANSP. The CDR3 in full is CASSFWLGANSPLHF.

This clone was counted at least ten times. The read finishes 3 residues shy of the CDR3 end, and the germline J gene is used to complete it. The chain joins TRBV4-2 to TRBJ1-3; 7 bases align to TRBD1. CDR1 LGHNA and CDR2 YNFKEQ come from the germline V gene. The CDR3 length is 16 residues. V trimming: 0 bases; J trimming: 3 bases; junction bases outside the gene matches: 5. CDR3 DNA (partial): TGTGCCAGCAGCCAAGAATGGAGGGACAGTGGAAACACC. As protein: CASSQEWRDSGNT. The whole CDR3 protein reads CASSQEWRDSGNTIYF.

About this clone: With the read ending 3 residues before the CDR3 end, the germline J gene is used to fill in that end. The chain links TRBV30 to TRBJ2-7, with a tentative D call TRBD2 (5 bases). Germline V gene data show CDR1 as GTSNPN and CDR2 as SVGIG (reference sequence). The V gene lost 1 base and the J gene lost 0 bases, with 19 bases spanning the gap. CDR3 length: 17 residues. The CDR3 loop is CAWSDPPFSVSSYEQYF. The sequenced part of the CDR3 DNA is TGTGCCTGGAGTGACCCTCCGTTTAGCGTCTCCTCCTACGAG.

In this sample, this clone turned up a few times. The sequenced fragment ends 3 residues before the CDR3 boundary, so the rest is inferred from the germline J gene. The J gene is TRBJ1-4, the V gene TRBV30; TRBD1 is a possible D gene (6 bases). Germline V CDR1 and CDR2: GTSNPN, SVGIG (reference sequence). This CDR3 region has 16 residues. V dropped 2 bases and J dropped 5 bases, with 18 bases sitting between them. The chain's CDR3 is CAWSRWTDKRNEKLFF. CDR3 DNA, as far as it was read: TGTGCCTGGAGTAGGTGGACAGACAAACGAAATGAAAAA.

Partial CDR3 DNA: TGCGCCAGCAGCTTAGGGGGGACTACATACAATGAG. Its protein is CASSLGGTTYNE. The whole CDR3 sequence reads CASSLGGTTYNEQFF. V usage is TRBV5-1 and J usage is TRBJ2-1, with D possibly TRBD2 on 7 matching bases. The missing CDR3 end, 3 residues past where the read stops, is filled in from the germline J gene. Germline-derived CDR1 and CDR2 are SGHRS and YFSETQ. The length of the CDR3 is 15 residues. V lost 2 bases and J lost 4, with 13 bases in between.

A word on this clone: Read data end 3 residues before the CDR3 end; the end is taken from the germline J gene. The gene calls are TRBV6-1 and TRBJ2-1; D uncertain. CDR1 and CDR2 from the germline V gene are MNHNS and SASEGT. Trimming stripped 0 bases from V and 2 bases from J, with 8 bases between. This CDR3 is 15 amino acids long. Partial CDR3 DNA: TGTGCCAGCAGTGAAGCTTTCCCGGCCTACAATGAG. As protein: CASSEAFPAYNE. The whole CDR3 protein reads CASSEAFPAYNEQFF.

This clone was observed a few times. From the germline J gene comes the end of the CDR3, since the read stops 3 residues before it. The chain links TRBV2 to TRBJ2-7; 7 positions match TRBD1. Germline V CDR1 and CDR2: SNHLY, FYNNEI. This CDR3 contains 13 residues. Germline trimming cut 8 bases from V and 0 bases from J; bases unmatched to any gene: 4. Incomplete CDR3 DNA: TGTGCCAGCCTCGGGACAGCCTCCTACGAG. This encodes CASLGTASYE. From start to end, the CDR3 is CASLGTASYEQYF. Combining the CDR3 with reference TRBV2 and TRBJ2-7 gives the whole variable domain EPEVTQTPSHQVTQMGQEVILRCVPISNHLYFYWYRQILGQKVEFLVSFYNNEISEKSEIFDDQFSVERPDGSNFTLKIRSTKLEDSAMYFCASLGTASYEQYFGPGTRLTVT.

This clone came up a few times. The read gets to within 3 residues of the CDR3 end, and the germline J gene fills in the rest. V is TRBV7-9 and J is TRBJ2-3; TRBD2 might be the D (6 bases). This CDR3 has 15 amino acids. Germline V gene lookup returns CDR1 SEHNR and CDR2 FQNEAQ (reference sequence). The germline V and J ends were trimmed by 8 bases and 5 bases, with 20 bases remaining between them. The CDR3 here is CASAFGAGRGDTQYF. The part of the CDR3 DNA that was read is TGTGCCAGCGCCTTCGGAGCGGGCCGTGGAGATACG.

This clone has only a few counts. From the germline J gene comes the end of the CDR3, since the read stops 3 residues before it. The chain has TRBV7-6 and TRBJ2-7, with 7 bases matching TRBD1. Trimming removed 0 bases from V and 2 bases from J; junction bases left unmatched: 1. The length of the CDR3 is 14 residues. Germline CDR1 reads SGHVS; CDR2 reads FNYEAQ. The sequenced CDR3 bases are TGTGCCAGCAGCTTAGCTGGGACAGCCTACGAG. Translation: CASSLAGTAYE. The CDR3 as a whole reads CASSLAGTAYEQYF.

With respect to this clone: From the germline J gene comes the end of the CDR3, since the read stops 3 residues before it. The chain combines TRBV2 with TRBJ1-6, with 8 bases fitting TRBD1. V lost 6 bases and J lost 5; bases outside the gene matches: 6. Germline values: CDR1 SNHLY, CDR2 FYNNEI. The CDR3 is made up of 15 amino acids. The CDR3 is CASSGQGRNNSPLHF. The CDR3 bases that were read are TGTGCCAGCAGCGGACAGGGTCGAAATAATTCACCC.

This clone was counted a few times. The sequence runs out 3 residues before the end of the CDR3; the remainder is reconstructed from the germline J gene. The chain employs TRBV6-2 or TRBV6-3 and TRBJ1-1, with D possibly TRBD1 on 6 matching bases. The V gene lost 5 bases and the J gene lost 4 bases, with 14 bases spanning the gap. This CDR3 is built from 14 residues. The germline V gene encodes CDR1 MNHEY and CDR2 SVGEGT. CDR3 amino acids: CASSRTGLGTEAFF. The CDR3 bases that were read are TGTGCCAGCAGTCGAACAGGGCTGGGCACTGAA.

This clone turned up a few times. CDR3 in amino acids: CASNTGSWDEQFF. CDR3 bases read: TGTGCCAGTAACACAGGGTCGTGGGATGAG. The chain recombines TRBV19 with TRBJ2-1, with D possibly TRBD1 on 6 matching bases. From the germline J gene comes the end of the CDR3, since the read stops 3 residues before it. Germline V gene lookup returns CDR1 LNHDA and CDR2 SQIVND (reference sequence). The CDR3 contains 13 residues. With 7 bases removed from V and 8 bases from J, the gap between germline ends came to 15 bases.

About this clone itself: The CDR3 is cut off 3 residues early in the read; its end comes from the germline J gene. The genes are TRBV19 and TRBJ2-3, with TRBD1 matching 9 bases. This CDR3 is built from 16 residues. CDR1 is LNHDA, CDR2 SQIVND, per germline (reference sequence). V lost 5 bases and J lost 1; bases outside the gene matches: 7. The covered CDR3 bases are TGTGCCAGTAGTTCCAAAGGGACAGGGCGCACAGATACG. Its protein is CASSSKGTGRTDT. The whole CDR3 sequence is CASSSKGTGRTDTQYF.

This clone was counted between two and nine times. The CDR3 end falls 3 residues outside the read, so it is completed with the germline J gene. The chain links TRBV19 to TRBJ2-3, with 8 bases identical to TRBD1. This CDR3 has 19 amino acids. The germline V gene has CDR1 LNHDA and CDR2 SQIVND (reference sequence). With V trimmed by 0 bases and J by 3 bases, 14 bases remained unmatched. The CDR3 reads CASSIDQGGAGGGTDTQYF. CDR3 DNA, as far as it was read: TGTGCCAGTAGTATAGATCAGGGTGGAGCAGGGGGCGGAACAGATACG. The full variable domain, completed using reference TRBV19 and TRBJ2-3, is DGGITQSPKYLFRKEGQNVTLSCEQNLNHDAMYWYRQDPGQGLRLIYYSQIVNDFQKGDIAEGYSVSREKKESFPLTVTSAQKNPTAFYLCASSIDQGGAGGGTDTQYFGPGTRLTVL.

There are a few counts of this clone. The CDR3 sequence is CASSFDRTQYF. CDR3 DNA (partial): TGTGCCAGCAGCTTCGACAGGACC. V gene TRBV5-4 combines with J gene TRBJ2-5; D is possibly TRBD1 (5 bases). The read halts 3 residues ahead of the CDR3 end, with the missing end drawn from the germline J gene. The CDR3 sequence is 11 residues long. Trimming took off 2 bases at V and 7 bases at J, with 6 bases between the two ends. Germline CDR1 and CDR2: SGHNT and YYREEE (reference sequence).

This clone was found a few times. The read terminates 3 residues ahead of where the CDR3 ends, so the germline J gene completes it. This chain connects TRBV2 to TRBJ1-1; 7 bases line up with TRBD1. Germline values: CDR1 SNHLY, CDR2 FYNNEI. V was pared by 4 bases and J by 1 base, with 3 bases of the junction left unmatched. The CDR3 covers 14 residues. CDR3 DNA (partial): TGTGCCAGCAGTGTGGGACAGAAGAACACTGAA. As protein: CASSVGQKNTE. The entire CDR3 sequence reads CASSVGQKNTEAFF.